This T cell receptor (beta chain) was captured in a study of blood T cell repertoires in COVID-19. Per germline, CDR1 SGHAT and CDR2 FQDESV (reference sequence). V lost 6 bases, J lost 1 base, and 3 bases stayed unmatched. This CDR3 region has 14 residues. Authors' analysis steps: Reference gene primer amplification gave estimated nucleated cell counts. TCRdb's table, derived via immunoSEQ multiplex PCR, lists solely in-frame clones and lacks some. From that table come the V and J calls and clone size; the DNA was used to work out D and trimming. Of 250,000 to 300,000 clones listed, around 81% are singletons.

The sequence derives from an older woman with active or convalescent COVID-19. The genes are TRBV11-1 and TRBJ2-1; 7 bases align to TRBD1. The source material was peripheral blood. The CDR3 sequence: CASRPTGSYNEQFF. CDR3 coding DNA: TGTGCCAGCAGACCGACAGGGTCCTACAATGAGCAGTTCTTC.